The source of this T cell receptor (beta chain) is a study of PD-L1 blockade in urothelial cancer. Looking at the study overall: Bladder-origin urothelial cancer in males described about 90% of the 29 patients. Median T cell yield from blood was 141,255.

Study-wide findings and caveats: By 3 weeks, tumor-associated blood clones had expanded more in durable-benefit patients.

Spike-ins of synthetic TCR analog templates went into each PCR. The protocol was immunoSEQ multiplex PCR, while the TCRdb copy is restricted to in-frame clones and leaves out a portion. The sample shows roughly 87,000 clones, roughly nine tenths of them seen only once. This clone showed up just once. Its antigen is currently unknown. From germline, CDR1 is SGHNT and CDR2 YYREEE (reference sequence). This CDR3 spans 14 amino acids. The V end was cut by 1 base, the J end by 2 bases, with 9 bases between. The clonotype was recovered from a woman in her sixties or seventies with urothelial cancer. The starting material was PBMCs, obtained around atezolizumab (anti-PD-L1) treatment. The chain is built from TRBV5-4 and TRBJ2-5; D ambiguous. The CDR3: CASSLLTTQETQYF. Written as DNA, the CDR3 is TGTGCCAGCAGCTTGCTTACAACGCAAGAGACCCAGTACTTC.